This T cell receptor beta chain was documented in a study of blood T cell repertoires in COVID-19. Study details: Samples came from the United States, Italy and Spain, spanning acute and convalescent COVID-19.

In the original workflow: Reference gene primer amplification in the assay estimated nucleated cell counts. Some clones are missing from TCRdb's copy, which holds only in-frame ones; the method was immunoSEQ multiplex PCR. The V and J calls and clone size are taken from that table; D and trimming were inferred from the DNA. The sample has around 60,000 clones; roughly 90% are singletons. The sequence was obtained from a man aged 55 to 70 with acute or convalescent COVID-19. Sequencing was performed on peripheral blood.

CDR3 DNA: TGTGCCATCAGTGAGTCGGAGGGGGCGGGTCAGCCCCAGCATTTT. Its translation: CAISESEGAGQPQHF. This chain joins TRBV10-3 and TRBJ1-5; 7 bases are a match to TRBD1. This CDR3 spans 15 amino acids. The V gene's germline CDR1 is ENHRY and CDR2 SYGVKD. Trimming cost V 0 bases and J 6 bases; bases outside gene matches: 5.